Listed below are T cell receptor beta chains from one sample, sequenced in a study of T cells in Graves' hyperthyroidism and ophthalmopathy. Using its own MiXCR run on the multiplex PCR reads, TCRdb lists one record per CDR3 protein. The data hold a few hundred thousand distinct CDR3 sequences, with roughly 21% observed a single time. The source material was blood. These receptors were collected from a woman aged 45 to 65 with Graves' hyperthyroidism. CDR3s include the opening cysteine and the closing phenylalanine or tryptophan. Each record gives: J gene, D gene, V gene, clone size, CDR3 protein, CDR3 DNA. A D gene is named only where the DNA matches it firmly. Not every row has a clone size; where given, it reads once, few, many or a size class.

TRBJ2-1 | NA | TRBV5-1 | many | CASSGVSYNEQFF | TGCGCCAGCAGCGGGGTATCCTACAATGAGCAGTTCTTC
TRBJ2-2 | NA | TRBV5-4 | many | CASNRMGGAGTGELFF | TGTGCCAGCAACAGGATGGGGGGCGCGGGCACCGGGGAGCTGTTTTTT
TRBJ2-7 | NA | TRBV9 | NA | CASSVEDDSYEQYF | TGTGCCAGCAGCGTAGAGGACGATTCCTACGAGCAGTACTTC
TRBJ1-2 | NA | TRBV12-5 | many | CASGLLGTNYGYTF | TGTGCTAGTGGTTTGTTGGGCACGAACTATGGCTACACCTTC
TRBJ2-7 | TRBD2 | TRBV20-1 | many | CSAREIGRASEQYF | TGCAGTGCTAGAGAGATCGGGAGGGCCTCCGAGCAGTACTTC
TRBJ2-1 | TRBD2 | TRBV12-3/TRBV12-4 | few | CASKRTAGGSDEQFF | TGTGCCAGCAAAAGAACGGCGGGAGGGTCGGATGAGCAGTTCTTC
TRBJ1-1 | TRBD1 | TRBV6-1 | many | CASSVDRGPDETFF | TGTGCCAGCAGCGTGGACAGGGGGCCGGACGAAACTTTCTTT
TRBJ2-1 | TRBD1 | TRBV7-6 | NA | CASSLTRGSLDNEQFF | TGTGCCAGCAGTTTAACCAGGGGGTCCCTTGACAATGAGCAGTTCTTC
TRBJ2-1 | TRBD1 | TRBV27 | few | CASSGQGNEQFF | TGTGCCAGCAGTGGACAGGGGAACGAGCAGTTCTTC
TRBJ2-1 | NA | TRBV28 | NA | CASTADPPTYNEQFF | TGTGCCAGCACCGCTGACCCTCCGACCTACAATGAGCAGTTCTTC
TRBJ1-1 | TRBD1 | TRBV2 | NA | CASRLGTGGGTEAFF | TGTGCCAGCCGTTTGGGCACAGGGGGTGGCACTGAAGCTTTCTTT
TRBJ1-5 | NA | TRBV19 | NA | CASRGESWQPQHF | TGTGCCAGTAGGGGGGAATCCTGGCAGCCCCAGCATTTT
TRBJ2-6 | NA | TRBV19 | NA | CASSNQGSGANVLTF | TGTGCCAGTAGCAACCAGGGTTCAGGGGCCAACGTCCTGACTTTC
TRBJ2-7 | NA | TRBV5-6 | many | CASSWGDEQYF | TGTGCCAGCAGCTGGGGGGATGAGCAGTACTTC
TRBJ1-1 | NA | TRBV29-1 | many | CSVVRARVHTEAFF | TGCAGCGTTGTTCGGGCGCGGGTCCACACTGAAGCTTTCTTT
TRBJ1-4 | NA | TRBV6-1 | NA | CASNSGDGEKLFF | TGTGCCAGCAACTCGGGGGATGGTGAAAAACTGTTTTTT
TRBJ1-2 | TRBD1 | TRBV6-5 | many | CASLWTGSYGYTF | TGTGCCAGTCTCTGGACAGGGAGCTATGGCTACACCTTC
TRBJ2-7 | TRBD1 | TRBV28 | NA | CASRARLLSGQGAVEQYF | TGTGCCAGCAGGGCTAGACTTCTATCGGGACAGGGGGCCGTCGAGCAGTACTTC
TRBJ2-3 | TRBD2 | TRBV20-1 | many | CSVHGSSGSLLPDTQYF | TGCAGCGTCCATGGATCTAGCGGGAGTTTGCTCCCAGATACGCAGTATTTT
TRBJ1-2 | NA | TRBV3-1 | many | CASSQDRLGDGYTF | TGTGCCAGCAGCCAAGATCGGTTAGGGGACGGCTACACCTTC
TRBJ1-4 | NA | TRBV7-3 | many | CASSPVGGANEKLFF | TGTGCCAGCAGCCCGGTCGGGGGAGCTAATGAAAAACTGTTTTTT
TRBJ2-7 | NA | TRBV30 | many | CACLKGGQAYEQYF | TGTGCCTGCCTTAAGGGGGGACAAGCCTACGAGCAGTACTTC
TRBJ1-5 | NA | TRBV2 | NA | CASTLRESNQPQHF | TGTGCCAGCACCTTAAGGGAGAGCAATCAGCCCCAGCATTTT
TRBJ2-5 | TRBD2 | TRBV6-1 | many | CASSGSGRLGIETQYF | TGTGCCAGCAGTGGTAGCGGGAGGCTGGGTATTGAGACCCAGTACTTC
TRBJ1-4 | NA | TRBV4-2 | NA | CASSQHGRTDATNEKLFF | TGTGCCAGCAGCCAACACGGCAGGACTGATGCAACTAATGAAAAACTGTTTTTT
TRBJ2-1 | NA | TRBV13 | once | CASSPRGGDIYNEQFF | TGTGCCAGCAGTCCCAGGGGGGGGGACATCTACAATGAGCAGTTCTTC
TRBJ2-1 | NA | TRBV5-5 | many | CASSMGAANEQFF | TGTGCCAGCAGCATGGGAGCGGCTAATGAGCAGTTCTTC
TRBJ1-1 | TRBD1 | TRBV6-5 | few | CASSYSFRQGNTEAFF | TGTGCCAGCAGTTACTCGTTCCGACAGGGGAACACTGAAGCTTTCTTT
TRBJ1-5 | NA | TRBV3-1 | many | CASSQGGPSSNQPQHF | TGTGCCAGCAGCCAAGGCGGGCCCAGTTCCAATCAGCCCCAGCATTTT
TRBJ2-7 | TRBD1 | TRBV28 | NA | CASGIGQGAYEQYF | TGTGCCAGTGGAATAGGACAGGGGGCCTACGAGCAGTACTTC
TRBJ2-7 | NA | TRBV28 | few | CASSTPGGGRYEQYF | TGTGCCAGCAGCACCCCCGGTGGGGGACGATACGAGCAGTACTTC
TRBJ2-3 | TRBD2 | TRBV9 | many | CASSVGTSGGQDTQYF | TGTGCCAGCAGCGTAGGGACTAGCGGGGGGCAGGATACGCAGTATTTT
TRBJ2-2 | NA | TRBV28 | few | CACRGTGELFF | TGTGCCTGTCGGGGCACCGGGGAGCTGTTTTTT
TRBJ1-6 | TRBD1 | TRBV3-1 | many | CATRTGVRPLHF | TGTGCCACTCGGACAGGGGTTCGGCCCCTCCACTTT
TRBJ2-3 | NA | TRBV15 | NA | CATGDGARSTDTQYF | TGTGCCACTGGAGACGGAGCCAGGAGCACAGATACGCAGTATTTT
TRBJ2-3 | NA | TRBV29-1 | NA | CSVGRPVTDTQYF | TGCAGCGTTGGTCGGCCTGTGACAGATACGCAGTATTTT
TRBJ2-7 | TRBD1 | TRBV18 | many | CASSDRGEQYF | TGTGCCAGCTCGGACAGGGGCGAGCAGTACTTC
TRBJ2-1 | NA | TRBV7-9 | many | CASSLTSSAYNEQFF | TGTGCCAGCAGCCTAACGTCTAGCGCGTACAATGAGCAGTTCTTC
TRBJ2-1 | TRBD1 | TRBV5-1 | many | CASSLGGRGQTNDEQFF | TGCGCCAGCAGCCTAGGAGGCAGGGGGCAAACAAACGATGAGCAGTTCTTC
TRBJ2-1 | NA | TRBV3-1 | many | CASSRLWGADNEQFF | TGTGCCAGCAGCCGATTGTGGGGGGCGGACAATGAGCAGTTCTTC
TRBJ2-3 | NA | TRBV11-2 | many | CASSARLVTDTQYF | TGTGCCAGCAGCGCCCGACTAGTGACAGATACGCAGTATTTT
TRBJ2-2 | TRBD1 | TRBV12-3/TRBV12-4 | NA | CASSLVDRGRTGELFF | TGTGCCAGCAGCTTGGTCGACAGGGGGAGGACCGGGGAGCTGTTTTTT
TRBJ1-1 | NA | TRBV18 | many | CASSLLGQGEAFF | TGTGCCAGCTCATTACTGGGCCAGGGTGAAGCTTTCTTT
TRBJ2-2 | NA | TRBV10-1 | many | CASSAGTGELFF | TGCGCCAGCAGTGCAGGGACCGGGGAGCTGTTTTTT
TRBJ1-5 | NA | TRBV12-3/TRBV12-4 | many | CASSFEQGLGDSNQPQHF | TGTGCCAGCAGTTTTGAGCAGGGTTTAGGGGATAGCAATCAGCCCCAGCATTTT
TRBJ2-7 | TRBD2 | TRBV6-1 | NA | CASSVLAGALEQYF | TGTGCCAGCAGTGTACTAGCGGGAGCCCTCGAGCAGTACTTC
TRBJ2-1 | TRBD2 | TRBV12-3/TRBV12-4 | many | CASSLDLGGGYNEQFF | TGTGCCAGCAGTTTAGATCTCGGGGGGGGATACAATGAGCAGTTCTTC
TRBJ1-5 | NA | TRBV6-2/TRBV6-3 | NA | CASSCTDSRDSIKPQHF | TGTGCCAGCAGTTGTACCGACAGTCGAGATAGTATCAAGCCCCAGCATTTT
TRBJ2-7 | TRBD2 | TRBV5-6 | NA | CASSLASSGRAGERYF | TGTGCCAGCAGCTTGGCTTCCAGCGGGAGGGCCGGAGAGCGGTACTTC
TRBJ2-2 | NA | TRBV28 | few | CASRNRDTGELFF | TGTGCCAGCAGAAACAGGGACACCGGGGAGCTGTTTTTT
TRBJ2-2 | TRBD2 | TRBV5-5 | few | CASSRKGTSGTNTGELFF | TGTGCCAGCAGCCGAAAGGGGACTAGCGGAACCAACACCGGGGAGCTGTTTTTT
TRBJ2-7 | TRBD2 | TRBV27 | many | CASSPDSALAGGSAEQYF | TGTGCCAGCAGCCCCGATTCGGCTCTAGCGGGGGGTTCGGCCGAGCAGTACTTC
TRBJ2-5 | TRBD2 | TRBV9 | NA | CASSVAPPASGGPQRTQYF | TGTGCCAGCAGCGTAGCCCCGCCGGCTAGCGGGGGGCCCCAGCGGACCCAGTACTTC
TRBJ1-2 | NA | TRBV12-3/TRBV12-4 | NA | CASSTHPGLQRNYGYTF | TGTGCCAGCAGCACACATCCCGGGCTACAGCGGAACTATGGCTACACCTTC